These 3 T cell receptor beta chains came from one sample sequenced in a study of cytomegalovirus exposure and HLA in healthy donors. It was with 60 Vbeta and 13 Jbeta primers that the PCR ran. Assay: immunoSEQ multiplex PCR; the TCRdb copy retains only in-frame clones and omits some. This sample has around 210,000 clones; around 84% occur once, and the top ten carry around 0.22%. Sequenced input: PBMCs. The receptor set was obtained from a girl aged 2-10 years in good health and CMV-seronegative.

The chain has TRBV7-9 and TRBJ2-7; D possibly corresponds to TRBD1 (5 bases). Germline V gene sequence: CDR1 SEHNR, CDR2 FQNEAQ (reference sequence). The CDR3 length is 16 residues. V was clipped by 0 bases and J by 4 bases, with 16 bases between them. The DNA for the CDR3 is TGTGCCAGCAGCTTAGCAGTAGTAGAAGGGGATTACGAGCAGTACTTC. This encodes CASSLAVVEGDYEQYF.

The chain recombines TRBV10-3 with TRBJ2-5; tentatively, D is TRBD1 (5 bases). The germline V and J ends were trimmed by 6 bases and 3 bases, with 14 bases remaining between them. Germline V gene sequence: CDR1 ENHRY, CDR2 SYGVKD. The CDR3 is 14 residues long. CDR3 region: CAISKQVDEETQYF. As DNA, the CDR3 is TGTGCCATCAGCAAACAGGTAGATGAAGAGACCCAGTACTTC.

In regard to this clone: One end of the junction does not line up with germline, which may come from a read error. The chain uses TRBV25-1 and TRBJ2-5; D not resolved. The CDR3 length is 14 residues. Germline CDR1 reads MGHDK; CDR2 reads SYGVNS. The CDR3 loop is CASSEAGYQETQYF. CDR3 DNA: TGTGCCAGCAGTGAAGCCGGGTACCAGGAGACCCAGTACTTC.